Sequencing of this T cell receptor (beta chain) was carried out in a study of cytomegalovirus exposure and HLA in healthy donors. Using immunoSEQ multiplex PCR, the repertoire was profiled, and TCRdb retains in-frame clones only, with some absent. The table shows about 360,000 clones, with roughly 88% occurring only once. Sequencing used PBMCs. This sequence was found in a woman in her late teens or twenties in good health and CMV-seronegative.

CDR3 coding DNA: TGTGCCAGCAGTGAAGCCCCGATAGCGGGCGGGGAGCTGTTTTTT. Its protein product is CASSEAPIAGGELFF. V is TRBV2 and J is TRBJ2-2; TRBD2 agrees at 7 bases. J lost 7 bases, V lost 0 bases, and 5 bases had no gene match. The germline V gene encodes CDR1 SNHLY and CDR2 FYNNEI. CDR3 length: 15 amino acids.